The 29 T cell receptor beta chains reported below all come from one sample, sequenced in a study of metastatic and nonmetastatic thyroid tumors. Through MiXCR, TCRdb re-clonotyped the PCR reads. The sample lists about 6,400 clones; roughly 16% were seen once. No treatment had been given to any patient before thyroid surgery. Sequences were obtained from tumor tissue. The receptors originated from a male donor with papillary thyroid cancer or a benign thyroid nodule (not recorded which). Some clones in this sample may be carry-over from other donors' samples.

This clone was counted a single time. A junction end diverges from the germline sequence, so it may reflect a read error. The chain's CDR3 is CASSLGVSGGAVDNEQFF. In DNA form, the CDR3 reads TGTGCCAGCAGTTTAGGGGTTAGCGGGGGGGCCGTGGACAATGAGCAGTTCTTC. The chain carries TRBV11-2 and TRBJ2-1; 11 bases match TRBD2. The CDR3 is 18 amino acids. Germline V CDR1 and CDR2: SGHAT, FQNNGV.

The V gene is TRBV9, the J gene TRBJ2-1; 10 bases are shared with TRBD2. The CDR3 covers 16 residues. Germline loops: CDR1 SGDLS, CDR2 YYNGEE. J gave up 7 bases and V 4 bases, and 11 bases lay outside the gene matches. This CDR3 is CASSSRTSGVANEQFF. CDR3 DNA sequence: TGTGCCAGCAGCTCCCGCACTAGCGGGGTGGCGAATGAGCAGTTCTTC.

This chain links TRBV28 with TRBJ2-2, with a weak D call TRBD2 (5 bases). Germline loops: CDR1 MDHEN, CDR2 SYDVKM. V was shortened by 6 bases and J by 4 bases, with 18 bases between the two germline ends. The CDR3 runs 16 residues. The CDR3 sequence is CASRYQAGGTTGELFF. The CDR3 DNA reads as TGTGCCAGCAGGTACCAGGCGGGCGGTACCACCGGGGAGCTGTTTTTT.

This clone has a handful of counts. The chain couples TRBV19 to TRBJ2-3, with TRBD2 as a possible D gene (6 bases). The CDR3 is 14 residues long. Germline loops: CDR1 LNHDA, CDR2 SQIVND (reference sequence). V was pared by 7 bases and J by 0 bases, with 11 bases between. The CDR3: CASKLAGSTDTQYF. CDR3 sequence (DNA): TGTGCCAGTAAACTAGCTGGTAGCACAGATACGCAGTATTTT.

At least ten counts were recorded for this clone. A much larger clone sits a single nucleotide away, making a read error possible. This chain connects TRBV24-1 to TRBJ2-5; no reliable D call. The CDR3 length is 11 residues. Per germline, CDR1 KGHDR and CDR2 SFDVKD. V was trimmed by 3 bases and J by 5 bases, leaving 3 bases between them. The CDR3 DNA follows: TGTGCCACCAGTGATCTCGAGACCCAGTACTTC. Translating gives CATSDLETQYF.

This clone is medium-sized (0.01 to 0.1%) within its sample. The chain is built from TRBV11-1 and TRBJ2-2; D gene unclear. Germline CDR1 reads SGHAT; CDR2 reads FQDESV (reference sequence). The CDR3 sequence is 13 residues long. V was clipped by 3 bases and J by 3 bases, with 5 bases between them. DNA of the CDR3: TGTGCCAGCAGCTTTGGTTACACCGGGGAGCTGTTTTTT. It codes for CASSFGYTGELFF.

By frequency in the sample, this clone is medium-sized. J is TRBJ2-7 and V is TRBV15; 8 bases align to TRBD2. Germline V gene sequence: CDR1 LNHNV, CDR2 YYDKDF (reference sequence). Trimming at V came to 1 base and at J to 6 bases, leaving 8 bases not matched to a gene. The CDR3 length is 15 residues. CDR3 coding DNA: TGTGCCACCAGCAGAGCCGGGACTAGATTCCGCGAGCAGTACTTC. Protein product: CATSRAGTRFREQYF.

On this clone itself: This sequence may be a read error, since a much larger clone differs from it by one base. The chain employs TRBV9 and TRBJ2-3; a weak D match, TRBD1 (6 bases). V lost 4 bases, J lost 7 bases, and 22 bases lay in between. The germline CDR1 and CDR2 sequences are SGDLS and YYNGEE. The CDR3 has 16 amino acids. The CDR3 bases are TGTGCCAGCAGCACCGGATGGGACATACTCACGTATACGCAGTATTTT. It is translated as CASSTGWDILTYTQYF.

At least ten counts were recorded for this clone. The rearrangement links TRBV4-1 to TRBJ2-1; the D is unclear. The CDR3 length is 13 residues. Germline V lookup: CDR1 MGHRA, CDR2 YSYEKL. Trimming cost V 2 bases and J 7 bases, with 9 bases left between them. CDR3 sequence (DNA): TGCGCCAGCAGCCAACCCGCCGGTAATGAGCAGTTCTTC. Protein product: CASSQPAGNEQFF.

The chain has TRBV12-3 or TRBV12-4 and TRBJ2-7; the D gene is possibly TRBD1 (5 bases). V shed 5 bases and J shed 3 bases, with 14 bases lying between them. The CDR3 sequence is 14 residues long. The CDR3 coding sequence is TGTGCCAGCAGTCCGCCCCCAGACAGCTACGAGCAGTACTTC. Translation gives CASSPPPDSYEQYF.

This clone occurred many times. The V gene is TRBV5-7, the J gene TRBJ2-1, with TRBD1 identical over 7 bases. TRBV5-7 is an ORF, and what it does is uncertain. The CDR3 is 13 residues long. Trimming cost V 6 bases and J 6 bases; bases outside gene matches: 6. DNA for the CDR3: TGTGCCAGCACCATGGGACAGCTCAATGAGCAGTTCTTC. Protein sequence: CASTMGQLNEQFF.

Only one count was recorded for this clone. This chain links TRBV5-5 with TRBJ1-5; D remains unclear. Per germline, CDR1 SGHKS and CDR2 YYEKEE (reference sequence). V was pared by 0 bases and J by 16 bases, with 20 bases between. This CDR3 region has 14 residues. The CDR3 DNA follows: TGTGCCAGCAGCTTGGACACTCGCAATCAGCCCCGACATTTT. Its translation is CASSLDTRNQPRHF.

By proportion, this clone is medium-sized (0.01 to 0.1%). The chain has TRBV20-1 and TRBJ1-3; perhaps TRBD1 as D (5 bases). CDR3 length: 15 residues. V lost 5 bases and J lost 3, with 17 bases in between. Germline-derived CDR1 and CDR2 are DFQATT and SNEGSKA (reference sequence). DNA for the CDR3: TGCAGTGCTGGCCCTGGGGGAGGTGGTGGAAACACCATATATTTT. Its protein product is CSAGPGGGGGNTIYF.

The chain is built from TRBV6-2 or TRBV6-3 and TRBJ2-7; D may be TRBD1 (5 bases). The ends were cut back, 2 bases at V and 0 bases at J, with 17 bases in the middle. This CDR3 is built from 17 residues. The germline CDR1 and CDR2 sequences are MNHEY and SVGEGT. The DNA for the CDR3 is TGTGCCAGCAGTTACAACCCGGACACCGCTCTCTCCTACGAGCAGTACTTC. Translating it yields CASSYNPDTALSYEQYF.

On this clone: This sample includes further DNA sequences coding for the same CDR3. This chain links TRBV2 with TRBJ2-7; maybe TRBD2 (6 bases). CDR3 length: 15 amino acids. Trimming stripped 7 bases from V and 6 bases from J, with 22 bases between. Looked up from germline, CDR1 is SNHLY and CDR2 is FYNNEI. The CDR3 nucleotides read TGTGCCAGCAATGGGGGATGGAGGGAGGTCCGCGAGCAGTACTTC. Translated, it gives CASNGGWREVREQYF.

The table lists this clone with a few counts. This chain uses TRBV6-5 with TRBJ2-7, with TRBD2 identical over 7 bases. The V segment lost 5 bases and the J segment 3 bases; nucleotides outside the gene matches: 19. The CDR3 consists of 18 residues. Germline CDR1 is MNHEY and CDR2 is SVGAGI. The CDR3 reads CASSRTNLGGRAHYEQYF. CDR3 sequence (DNA): TGTGCCAGCAGTCGGACAAACTTAGGCGGGAGAGCACACTACGAGCAGTACTTC.

This clone is medium-sized by share. This chain joins TRBV19 and TRBJ1-5; possibly TRBD1 for D (5 bases). CDR3 length: 16 amino acids. Germline loops: CDR1 LNHDA, CDR2 SQIVND (reference sequence). The V end was cut by 6 bases, the J end by 2 bases, with 17 bases between. In nucleotides, the CDR3 is TGTGCCAGTAGAACAACCGGGACGACACGCAATCAGCCCCAGCATTTT. Translated, it gives CASRTTGTTRNQPQHF.

This clone ranks as medium-sized. The chain is built from TRBV2 and TRBJ2-7; D is undetermined. V shed 7 bases and J shed 4 bases, with 14 bases lying between them. CDR1 SNHLY and CDR2 FYNNEI come from the germline V gene. The CDR3 totals 13 residues. The CDR3 DNA sequence: TGTGCCAGCACCTTCGGTCCAAAATACGAGCAGTACTTC. It is translated as CASTFGPKYEQYF.

V and J are TRBV6-5 and TRBJ2-5, with D perhaps matching TRBD1 (5 bases). CDR3 length equals 12 residues. Germline V CDR1 and CDR2: MNHEY, SVGAGI. Between the trimmed V and J ends, which lost 8 bases and 1 base, there was a span of 8 bases. The CDR3 loop reads CASRTTQETQYF. The CDR3 bases are TGTGCCAGCCGGACAACCCAAGAGACCCAGTACTTC.

This clone is medium-sized by share. The rearrangement uses TRBV20-1 and TRBJ1-4; tentative D call: TRBD1 (5 bases). V was cut by 3 bases and J by 16 bases, with 21 bases left in between. CDR1 DFQATT and CDR2 SNEGSKA come from the germline V gene (reference sequence). The CDR3 consists of 13 residues. This chain's CDR3 is CSASSGPGPNRFF. The DNA of the CDR3 is TGCAGTGCTAGTTCGGGGCCGGGCCCTAATAGGTTTTTT.

This clone was observed a few times. The same CDR3 is also encoded by other DNA sequences in this sample. V gene TRBV30 combines with J gene TRBJ1-2; tentative D call: TRBD1 (5 bases). CDR1 is GTSNPN and CDR2 is SVGIG in the germline V gene (reference sequence). The CDR3 runs to 14 residues. The germline V and J ends were trimmed by 5 bases and 2 bases, with 15 bases remaining between them. The CDR3 region is CAWEPGTGNYGYTF. The CDR3, as DNA: TGTGCCTGGGAGCCAGGGACGGGAAACTATGGCTACACCTTC.

The chain carries TRBV6-2 or TRBV6-3 and TRBJ2-3, with 15 positions matching TRBD2. This CDR3 spans 20 amino acids. CDR1 and CDR2 from the germline V gene are MNHEY and SVGEGT. J gave up 3 bases and V 2 bases, and 12 bases lay outside the gene matches. The CDR3 sequence: CASSYILGLAGGPGTDTQYF. The CDR3 coding sequence is TGTGCCAGCAGTTACATCCTCGGACTAGCGGGAGGGCCGGGAACAGATACGCAGTATTTT.

This clone was detected ten times or more. This CDR3 reads CASSMGQSSYNEQFF. CDR3 bases: TGCGCCAGCAGCATGGGACAGAGCTCCTACAATGAGCAGTTCTTC. V and J are TRBV5-1 and TRBJ2-1; 7 bases align to TRBD1. V was clipped by 4 bases and J by 0 bases; unmatched bases: 4. Germline CDR1 reads SGHRS; CDR2 reads YFSETQ. The CDR3 is 15 amino acids.

The chain uses TRBV5-1 and TRBJ2-5; 11 nucleotides align to TRBD1. CDR3 size: 14 residues. After removal of 5 bases from V and 4 bases from J, the junction contained 4 bases not matched to a gene. Germline lookup yields CDR1 SGHRS and CDR2 YFSETQ. The CDR3 spells CASSLGTGGETQYF. CDR3 DNA: TGCGCCAGCAGTCTAGGGACAGGGGGAGAGACCCAGTACTTC.

This clone has ten or more counts. The chain couples TRBV9 to TRBJ1-4; possible D gene TRBD1, 6 bases. The CDR3 loop spans 14 amino acids. Deletions cut 2 bases from V and 3 bases from J, with 8 bases between. Germline V gene lookup returns CDR1 SGDLS and CDR2 YYNGEE. The CDR3 region is CASSVGGPNEKLFF. CDR3 nucleotide sequence: TGTGCCAGCAGCGTGGGGGGGCCTAATGAAAAACTGTTTTTT.

Ten or more counts support this clone. The V and J genes are TRBV2 and TRBJ1-4; D unresolved. Germline CDR1 reads SNHLY; CDR2 reads FYNNEI. V dropped 6 bases and J dropped 7 bases, with 12 bases sitting between them. This CDR3 has 13 residues. Here the CDR3 DNA reads TGTGCCAGCAGGCACAGTCCTTCTGAAAAACTGTTTTTT. Residues: CASRHSPSEKLFF.

The chain employs TRBV9 and TRBJ1-1; D is perhaps TRBD1 (5 bases). V lost 6 bases and J 4 bases, leaving 13 bases between the germline ends. The CDR3 sequence is 13 residues long. Germline V CDR1 and CDR2: SGDLS, YYNGEE. As DNA, the CDR3 is TGTGCCAGCAAGCCGACAGTGGCCACTGAAGCTTTCTTT. This translates into CASKPTVATEAFF.

The genes are TRBV28 and TRBJ2-7; TRBD2 matches at 8 bases. J was trimmed by 7 bases and V by 4 bases; bases with no gene match: 6. CDR3 size: 13 residues. Germline V lookup: CDR1 MDHEN, CDR2 SYDVKM. The CDR3 protein is CASSSGGRGEQYF. In nucleotides, the CDR3 is TGTGCCAGCAGTTCGGGGGGGCGAGGTGAGCAGTACTTC.

The chain combines TRBV2 with TRBJ2-6; no definite D call. This CDR3 has 16 amino acids. Germline-derived CDR1 and CDR2 are SNHLY and FYNNEI. V dropped 4 bases and J dropped 2 bases, with 12 bases sitting between them. The CDR3 is CASSVEGFTGANVLTF. The CDR3 region has the DNA TGTGCCAGCAGTGTAGAAGGTTTTACTGGGGCCAACGTCCTGACTTTC.